These 5 T cell receptor beta chains were all obtained from the same sample, sequenced in a study of cytomegalovirus exposure and HLA in healthy donors (dated by TCRdb to 2015 to 2018). Libraries were constructed by the immunoSEQ multiplex PCR assay. For the multiplex PCR, a mixture combining 60 forward primers for TCR Vbeta segments and 13 reverse primers for TCR Jbeta segments was used. In its TCRdb copy, this immuneACCESS table keeps in-frame sequences only and misses some clones. Where compared with another copy, unresolved V genes explain less than half of these, and the others have no known cause. The sample table lists approximately 89,000 clones, roughly 60% of them with a count of one. In total, the top ten clones hold around 5% of the sample. Sequenced: PBMCs. Receptor source: a woman younger than 45 in good health and CMV-seropositive.

The chain joins TRBV13 to TRBJ1-4, with 8 positions matching TRBD1. V shed 5 bases and J 6 bases; nucleotides not matched to a gene: 5. The CDR3 consists of 14 residues. CDR1 and CDR2 (germline): PRHDT, FYEKMQ (reference sequence). DNA of the CDR3: TGTGCCAGCAGCCCAGGGGGCGCGGATGAAAAACTGTTTTTT. This encodes CASSPGGADEKLFF.

The chain is built from TRBV19 and TRBJ1-5; D is unresolved. The CDR3 spans 14 residues. From germline, CDR1 is LNHDA and CDR2 SQIVND (reference sequence). Trimming cost V 5 bases and J 4 bases, with 12 bases left between them. Here the CDR3 DNA reads TGTGCCAGTAGTGCCGCGCGGGGAAATCAGCCCCAGCATTTT. It specifies CASSAARGNQPQHF.

The V gene is TRBV14, the J gene TRBJ2-7; 8 bases are a match to TRBD1. The V gene end was trimmed by 4 bases and the J gene end by 6 bases; junction bases not matched to a gene: 8. Germline V lookup: CDR1 SGHDN, CDR2 FVKESK. This CDR3 is 14 amino acids long. As DNA, the CDR3 is TGTGCCAGCAGCCTAACCCAGGGGGCGAGCGAGCAGTACTTC. As protein: CASSLTQGASEQYF.

The V and J genes are TRBV2 and TRBJ2-3; the D is unclear. There are 15 residues in the CDR3. With 6 bases removed from V and 2 bases from J, the gap between germline ends came to 15 bases. CDR1 is SNHLY and CDR2 is FYNNEI in the germline V gene. The CDR3, as DNA: TGTGCCAGCAGCGAACGGGTCAGATCCACAGATACGCAGTATTTT. It codes for CASSERVRSTDTQYF. The variable domain in full, with the rest retrieved from reference TRBV2 and TRBJ2-3, is EPEVTQTPSHQVTQMGQEVILRCVPISNHLYFYWYRQILGQKVEFLVSFYNNEISEKSEIFDDQFSVERPDGSNFTLKIRSTKLEDSAMYFCASSERVRSTDTQYFGPGTRLTVL.

This clone was picked up one time. CDR3 nucleotide sequence: TGTGCCAGTAGTCGGAGTTCCTATGGCTACACCTTC. This sequence encodes CASSRSSYGYTF. V and J are TRBV19 and TRBJ1-2; D unclear. V was clipped by 5 bases and J by 4 bases, with 8 bases between them. CDR3 length: 12 amino acids. The germline V gene has CDR1 LNHDA and CDR2 SQIVND (reference sequence).